Below, one T cell receptor beta chain is given with its context. What it binds is not known. This may be a read error, as it is one base from a much larger clone. The data stem from a study of molecular identifiers for immune sequencing clone quantification. As CD8+CD4-CCR7+CD45RA+ cells, naive CD8 T cells were sorted. Germline-derived CDR1 and CDR2 are DFQATT and SNEGSKA (reference sequence). CDR3 size: 13 residues. Previously described methods and listed TCR primers produced bulk TCR libraries. One entry per CDR3 protein results from TCRdb running MiXCR on the PCR reads. The table includes about 40,000 distinct CDR3 sequences, 24% detected once. Study results and caveats: Roughly 1 million naive cells reportedly did not prevent detection of spiked Jurkat TCR RNA from one cell.

Sequenced material: naive CD8+ T cells from blood, with Jurkat cell RNA spiked in. Indicated subset: FACS-sorted CD8+CD4-CCR7+CD45RA+ naive T cells. The chain joins TRBV20-1 to TRBJ2-4; 11 bases agree with TRBD2. This sequence was found in a human donor in good health. Some libraries in this study had Jurkat cell RNA spiked in. DNA for the CDR3: TGCAGTGCTAGAGATGGACTAGCGGGCATTCGGTACTTC. Its translation: CSARDGLAGIRYF.